This TCR beta chain was sequenced for a study of kidney transplant recipient with SARS-CoV-2 infection. V lost 7 bases and J 7 bases, leaving 10 bases between the germline ends. The CDR3 contains 11 residues. In germline, CDR1 is SGHVS, CDR2 FQNEAQ. This clonotype was observed a few times. TCRdb reprocessed the reads with MiXCR, giving one entry per CDR3 protein. The sample records about 240,000 distinct CDR3 sequences, 29% being singletons. V and J are TRBV7-8 and TRBJ2-5; D not resolved. The sequenced sample was a blood sample, obtained at baseline and on day 111 from a kidney transplant recipient. The TCR originated in a male patient in his thirties who had COVID-19 and was a kidney transplant recipient. The graft donor may account for some of the T cells. This chain's CDR3 is CASTPIGTQYF. CDR3 bases: TGTGCCAGCACCCCCATCGGGACCCAGTACTTC.